The clone carrying this T cell receptor beta chain was counted a single time. Profiling relied on immunoSEQ multiplex PCR, and the TCRdb table lists in-frame clones only, not all of them. The sample carries about 40,000 clones, about 85% recorded once. This entry is derived from a study of blood T cell repertoires in COVID-19. CDR1 and CDR2 (germline): MNHEY, SVGEGT. The CDR3 consists of 15 residues. Trimming left V 6 bases short and J 2 bases short, with 13 bases between. The chain has TRBV6-2 or TRBV6-3 and TRBJ2-2; D may be TRBD1 (6 bases). The sequenced sample consisted of peripheral blood. The sequence was collected from a man aged 55 to 70 with acute or convalescent COVID-19. The CDR3 bases are TGTGCCAGCAGCCCCAGGGGTCTTAACACCGGGGAGCTGTTTTTT. Protein product: CASSPRGLNTGELFF.